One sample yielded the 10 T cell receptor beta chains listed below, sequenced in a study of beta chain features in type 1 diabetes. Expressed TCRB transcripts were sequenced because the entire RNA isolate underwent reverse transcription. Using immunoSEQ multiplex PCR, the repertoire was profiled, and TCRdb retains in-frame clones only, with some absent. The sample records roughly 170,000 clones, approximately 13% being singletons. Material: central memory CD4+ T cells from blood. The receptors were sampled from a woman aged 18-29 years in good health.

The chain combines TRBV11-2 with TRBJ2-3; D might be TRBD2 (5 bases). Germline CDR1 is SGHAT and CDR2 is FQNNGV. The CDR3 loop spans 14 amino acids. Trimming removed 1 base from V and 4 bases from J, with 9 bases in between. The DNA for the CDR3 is TGTGCCAGCAGCTTAGTAACTAGGGCAGATACGCAGTATTTT. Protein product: CASSLVTRADTQYF.

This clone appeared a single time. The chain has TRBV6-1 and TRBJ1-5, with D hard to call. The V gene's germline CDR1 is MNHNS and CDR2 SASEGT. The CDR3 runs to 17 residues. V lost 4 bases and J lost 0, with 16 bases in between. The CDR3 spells CASSGRTRTLSNQPQHF. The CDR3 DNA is TGTGCCAGCAGTGGGAGGACGAGAACCCTTAGCAATCAGCCCCAGCATTTT.

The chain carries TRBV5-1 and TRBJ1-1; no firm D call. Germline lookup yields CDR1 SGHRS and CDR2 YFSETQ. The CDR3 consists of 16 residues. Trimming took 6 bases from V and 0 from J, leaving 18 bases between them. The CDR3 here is CASTLWAGVMNTEAFF. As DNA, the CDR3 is TGCGCCAGCACCCTCTGGGCAGGTGTTATGAACACTGAAGCTTTCTTT. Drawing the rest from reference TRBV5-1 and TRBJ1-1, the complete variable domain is KAGVTQTPRYLIKTRGQQVTLSCSPISGHRSVSWYQQTPGQGLQFLFEYFSETQRNKGNFPGRFSGRQFSNSRSEMNVSTLELGDSALYLCASTLWAGVMNTEAFFGQGTRLTVV.

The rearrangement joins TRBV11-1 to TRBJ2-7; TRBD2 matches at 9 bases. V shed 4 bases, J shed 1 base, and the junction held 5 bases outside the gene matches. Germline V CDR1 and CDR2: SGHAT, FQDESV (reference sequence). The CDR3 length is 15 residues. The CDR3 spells CASSYLAGQSYEQYF. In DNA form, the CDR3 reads TGTGCCAGCAGCTATCTAGCGGGACAGTCCTACGAGCAGTACTTC.

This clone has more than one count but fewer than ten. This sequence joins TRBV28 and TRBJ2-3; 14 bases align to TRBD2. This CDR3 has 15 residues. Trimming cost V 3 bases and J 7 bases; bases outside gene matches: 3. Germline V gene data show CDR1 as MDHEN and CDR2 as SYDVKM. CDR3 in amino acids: CASSFGTSGRNTQYF. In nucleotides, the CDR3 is TGTGCCAGCAGTTTTGGGACTAGCGGGAGAAATACGCAGTATTTT.

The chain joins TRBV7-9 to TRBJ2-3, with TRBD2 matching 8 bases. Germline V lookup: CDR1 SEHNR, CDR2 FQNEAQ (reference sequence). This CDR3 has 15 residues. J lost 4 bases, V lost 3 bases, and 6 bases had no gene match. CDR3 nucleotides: TGTGCCAGCAGCTTGGGAGCGGGAGCCGCAGATACGCAGTATTTT. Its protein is CASSLGAGAADTQYF.

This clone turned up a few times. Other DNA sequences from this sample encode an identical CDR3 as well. CDR3: CASGGTANQPQHF. The CDR3 DNA follows: TGTGCCAGCGGGGGGACAGCAAATCAGCCCCAGCATTTT. The V and J genes are TRBV28 and TRBJ1-5; 7 positions match TRBD1. From germline, CDR1 is MDHEN and CDR2 SYDVKM. V lost 8 bases to trimming and J lost 4 bases; unmatched junction nucleotides: 5. The CDR3 loop spans 13 amino acids.

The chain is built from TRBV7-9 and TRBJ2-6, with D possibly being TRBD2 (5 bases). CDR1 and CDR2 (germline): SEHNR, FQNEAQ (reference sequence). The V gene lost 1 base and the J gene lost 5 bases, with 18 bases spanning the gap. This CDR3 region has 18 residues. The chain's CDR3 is CASSLGGLAGRRANVLTF. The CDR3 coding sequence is TGTGCCAGCAGCTTAGGAGGATTGGCGGGTAGGAGGGCCAACGTCCTGACTTTC.

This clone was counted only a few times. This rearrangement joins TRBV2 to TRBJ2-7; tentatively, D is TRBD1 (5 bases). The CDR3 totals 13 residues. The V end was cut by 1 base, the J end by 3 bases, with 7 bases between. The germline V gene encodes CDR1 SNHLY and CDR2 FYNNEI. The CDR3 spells CASSEEGDYEQYF. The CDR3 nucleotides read TGTGCCAGCAGTGAAGAAGGGGACTACGAGCAGTACTTC.

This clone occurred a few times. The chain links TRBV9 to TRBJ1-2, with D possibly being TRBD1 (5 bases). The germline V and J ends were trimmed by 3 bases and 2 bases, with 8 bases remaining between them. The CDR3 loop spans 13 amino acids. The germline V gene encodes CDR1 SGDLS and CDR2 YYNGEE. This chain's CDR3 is CASSAGRNYGYTF. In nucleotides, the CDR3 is TGTGCCAGCAGCGCAGGGAGGAACTATGGCTACACCTTC.